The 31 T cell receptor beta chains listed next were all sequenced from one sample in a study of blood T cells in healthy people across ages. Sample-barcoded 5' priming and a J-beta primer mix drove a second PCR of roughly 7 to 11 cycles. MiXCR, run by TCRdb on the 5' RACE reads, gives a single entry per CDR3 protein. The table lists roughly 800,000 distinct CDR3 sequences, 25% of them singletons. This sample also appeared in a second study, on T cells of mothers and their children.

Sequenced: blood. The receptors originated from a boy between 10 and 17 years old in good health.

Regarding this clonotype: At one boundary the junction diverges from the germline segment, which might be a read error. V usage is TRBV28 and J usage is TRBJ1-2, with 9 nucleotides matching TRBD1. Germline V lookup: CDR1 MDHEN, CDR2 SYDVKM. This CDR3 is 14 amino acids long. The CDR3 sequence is CTSITQGAGYGHTF. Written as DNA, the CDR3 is TGTACCAGCATCACACAGGGGGCAGGCTATGGCCACACCTTC.

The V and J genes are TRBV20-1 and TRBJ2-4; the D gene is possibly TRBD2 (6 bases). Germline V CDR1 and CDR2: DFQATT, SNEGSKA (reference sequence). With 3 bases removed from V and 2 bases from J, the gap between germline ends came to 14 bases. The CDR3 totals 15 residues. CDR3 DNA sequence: TGCAGTGCTAGTCTCGGGAGTCTGACCAAAAACATTCAGTACTTC. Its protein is CSASLGSLTKNIQYF.

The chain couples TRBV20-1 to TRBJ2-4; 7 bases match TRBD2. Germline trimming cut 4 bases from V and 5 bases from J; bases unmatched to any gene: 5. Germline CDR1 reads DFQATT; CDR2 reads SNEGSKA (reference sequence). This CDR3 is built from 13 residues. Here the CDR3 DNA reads TGCAGTGCTACCCCCAGCGGGGAAAACATTCAGTACTTC. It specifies CSATPSGENIQYF.

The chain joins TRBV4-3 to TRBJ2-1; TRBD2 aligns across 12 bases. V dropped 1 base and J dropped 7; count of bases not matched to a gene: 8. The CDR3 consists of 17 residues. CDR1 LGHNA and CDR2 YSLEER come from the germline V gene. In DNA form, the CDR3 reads TGCGCCAGCAGCCAAGGATCTAGCGGGGGGGCGTGGAATGAGCAGTTCTTC. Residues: CASSQGSSGGAWNEQFF.

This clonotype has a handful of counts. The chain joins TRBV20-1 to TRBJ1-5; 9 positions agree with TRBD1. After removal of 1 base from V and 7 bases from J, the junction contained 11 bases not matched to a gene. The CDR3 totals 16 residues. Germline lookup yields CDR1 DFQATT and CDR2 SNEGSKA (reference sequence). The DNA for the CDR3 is TGCAGTGCTAGAGTACTTTGGACAGGGGATGGCCAGCCCCAGCATTTT. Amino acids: CSARVLWTGDGQPQHF.

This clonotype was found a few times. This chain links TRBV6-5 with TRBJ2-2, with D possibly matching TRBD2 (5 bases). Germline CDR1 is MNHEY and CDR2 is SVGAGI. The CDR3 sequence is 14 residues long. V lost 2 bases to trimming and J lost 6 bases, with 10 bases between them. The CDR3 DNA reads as TGTGCCAGCAGTTACGGTGGGAGAGCCGGGGAGCTGTTTTTT. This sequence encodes CASSYGGRAGELFF.

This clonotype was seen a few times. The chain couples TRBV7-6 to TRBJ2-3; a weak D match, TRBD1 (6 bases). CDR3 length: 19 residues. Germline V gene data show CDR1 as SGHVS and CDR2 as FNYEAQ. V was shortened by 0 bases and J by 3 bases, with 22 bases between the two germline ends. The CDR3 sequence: CASSLAYEVFGQNTDTQYF. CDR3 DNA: TGTGCCAGCAGCTTAGCGTATGAGGTGTTCGGACAGAATACAGATACGCAGTATTTT.

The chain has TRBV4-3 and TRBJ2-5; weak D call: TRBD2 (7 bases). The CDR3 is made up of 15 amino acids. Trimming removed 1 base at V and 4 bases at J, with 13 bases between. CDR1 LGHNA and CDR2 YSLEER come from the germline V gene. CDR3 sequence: CASSQVGEGGETQYF. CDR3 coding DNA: TGCGCCAGCAGCCAAGTCGGGGAGGGGGGAGAGACCCAGTACTTC.

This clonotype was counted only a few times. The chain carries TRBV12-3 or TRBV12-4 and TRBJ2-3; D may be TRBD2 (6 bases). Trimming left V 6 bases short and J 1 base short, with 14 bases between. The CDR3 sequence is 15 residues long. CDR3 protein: CASRKTSRGTDTQYF. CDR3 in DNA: TGTGCCAGCAGGAAGACTAGTCGAGGCACAGATACGCAGTATTTT.

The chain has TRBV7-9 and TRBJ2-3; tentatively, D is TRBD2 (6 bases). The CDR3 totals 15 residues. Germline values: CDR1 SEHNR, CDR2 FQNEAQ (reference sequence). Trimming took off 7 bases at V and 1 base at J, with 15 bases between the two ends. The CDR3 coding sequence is TGTGCCAGCATAGGACGGCGGGACGGCACAGATACGCAGTATTTT. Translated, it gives CASIGRRDGTDTQYF.

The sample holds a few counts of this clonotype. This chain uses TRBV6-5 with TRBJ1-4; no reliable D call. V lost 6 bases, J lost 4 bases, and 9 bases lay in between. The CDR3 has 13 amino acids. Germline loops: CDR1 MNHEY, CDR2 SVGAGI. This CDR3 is CASRPGVNEKLFF. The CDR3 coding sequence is TGTGCCAGCAGGCCCGGGGTTAATGAAAAACTGTTTTTT.

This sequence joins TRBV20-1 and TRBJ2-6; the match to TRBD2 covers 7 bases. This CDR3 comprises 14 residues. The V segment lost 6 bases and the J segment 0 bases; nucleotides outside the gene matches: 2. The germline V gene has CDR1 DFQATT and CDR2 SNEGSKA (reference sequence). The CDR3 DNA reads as TGCAGTGCCAGCGGGGACTCTGGGGCCAACGTCCTGACTTTC. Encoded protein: CSASGDSGANVLTF.

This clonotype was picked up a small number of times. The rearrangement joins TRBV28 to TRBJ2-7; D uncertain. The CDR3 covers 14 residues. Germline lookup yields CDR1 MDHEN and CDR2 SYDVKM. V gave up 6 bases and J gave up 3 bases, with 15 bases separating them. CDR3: CASSFGAGFYEQYF. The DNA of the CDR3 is TGTGCCAGCAGCTTTGGAGCAGGTTTCTACGAGCAGTACTTC.

CDR3 coding DNA: TGTGCCACCAGCAGAGATAAACTAGCGGGGGGCCGGGCCTCCTACAATGAGCAGTTCTTC. Its translation is CATSRDKLAGGRASYNEQFF. The rearrangement joins TRBV15 to TRBJ2-5; 12 nucleotides line up with TRBD2. The J call may not be correct, given that the DNA end is closer to TRBJ2-1. This CDR3 contains 20 residues. CDR1 is LNHNV, CDR2 YYDKDF, per germline (reference sequence).

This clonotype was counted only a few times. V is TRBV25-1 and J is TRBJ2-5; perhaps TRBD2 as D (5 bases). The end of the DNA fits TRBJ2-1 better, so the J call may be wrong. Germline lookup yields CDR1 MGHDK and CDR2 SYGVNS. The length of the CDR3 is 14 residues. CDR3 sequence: CASGVPAGYNEQFF. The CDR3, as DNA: TGTGCCAGCGGAGTCCCGGCGGGCTACAATGAGCAGTTCTTC.

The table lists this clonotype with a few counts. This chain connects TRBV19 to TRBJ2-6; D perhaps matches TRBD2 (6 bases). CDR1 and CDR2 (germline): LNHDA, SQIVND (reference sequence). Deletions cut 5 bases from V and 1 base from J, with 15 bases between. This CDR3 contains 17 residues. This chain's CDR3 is CASSEGLGGSGANVLTF. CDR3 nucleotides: TGTGCCAGTAGTGAGGGCCTAGGAGGGTCTGGGGCCAACGTCCTGACTTTC.

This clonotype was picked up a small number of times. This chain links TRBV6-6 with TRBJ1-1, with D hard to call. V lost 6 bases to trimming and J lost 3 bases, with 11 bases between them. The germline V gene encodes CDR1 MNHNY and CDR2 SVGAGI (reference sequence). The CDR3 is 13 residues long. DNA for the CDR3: TGTGCCAGCAGATCCGTCGGTTACACTGAAGCTTTCTTT. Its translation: CASRSVGYTEAFF.

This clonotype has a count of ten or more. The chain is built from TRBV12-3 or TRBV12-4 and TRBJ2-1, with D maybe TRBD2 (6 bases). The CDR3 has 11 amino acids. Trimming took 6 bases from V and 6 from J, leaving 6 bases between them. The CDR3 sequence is CASSGSNEQFF. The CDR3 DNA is TGTGCCAGCAGCGGGAGCAATGAGCAGTTCTTC.

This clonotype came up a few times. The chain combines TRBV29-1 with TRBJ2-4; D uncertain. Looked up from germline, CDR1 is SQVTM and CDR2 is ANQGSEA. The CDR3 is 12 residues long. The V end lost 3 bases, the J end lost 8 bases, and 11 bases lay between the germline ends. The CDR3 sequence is CSVEKGRDIQYF. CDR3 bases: TGCAGCGTTGAGAAGGGAAGGGACATTCAGTACTTC.

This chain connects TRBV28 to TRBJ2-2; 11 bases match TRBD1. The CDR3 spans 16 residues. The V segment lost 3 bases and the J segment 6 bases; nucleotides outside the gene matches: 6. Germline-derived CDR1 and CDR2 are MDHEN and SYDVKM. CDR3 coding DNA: TGTGCCAGCAGTTTCCTAGGGGACAGGGGGTCCGGGGAGCTGTTTTTT. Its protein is CASSFLGDRGSGELFF.

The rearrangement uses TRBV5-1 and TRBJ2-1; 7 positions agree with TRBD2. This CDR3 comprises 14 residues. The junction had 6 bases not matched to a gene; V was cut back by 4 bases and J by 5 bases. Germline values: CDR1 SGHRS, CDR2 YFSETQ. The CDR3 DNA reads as TGCGCCAGCAGCGTGGGGGGGAGCGACAATGAGCAGTTCTTC. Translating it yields CASSVGGSDNEQFF.

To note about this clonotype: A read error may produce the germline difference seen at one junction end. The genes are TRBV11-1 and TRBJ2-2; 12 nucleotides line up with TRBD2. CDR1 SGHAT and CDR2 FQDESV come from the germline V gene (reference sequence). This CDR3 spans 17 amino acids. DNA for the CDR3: TGTGCCTGCAGCCCCCGGACTAGCGGGACAAACACCGGGGAGCTGTTTTTT. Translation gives CACSPRTSGTNTGELFF.

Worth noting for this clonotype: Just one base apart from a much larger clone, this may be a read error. CDR3 region: CASSPWGDYEQYF. In DNA, the CDR3 is TGTGCCAGCAGCCCTTGGGGGGACTACGAGCAGTACTTC. The J gene is TRBJ2-7, the V gene TRBV7-2; D perhaps matches TRBD2 (6 bases). The CDR3 runs 13 residues. V lost 5 bases and J 3 bases, leaving 11 bases between the germline ends. Germline CDR1 is SGHTA and CDR2 is FQGNSA.

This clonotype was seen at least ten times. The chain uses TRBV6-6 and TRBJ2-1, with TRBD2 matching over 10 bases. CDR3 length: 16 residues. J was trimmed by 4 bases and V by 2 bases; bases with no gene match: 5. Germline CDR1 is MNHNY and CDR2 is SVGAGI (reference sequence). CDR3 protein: CASSYLLAGVYNEQFF. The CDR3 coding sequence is TGTGCCAGCAGTTACCTCCTAGCGGGGGTATACAATGAGCAGTTCTTC.

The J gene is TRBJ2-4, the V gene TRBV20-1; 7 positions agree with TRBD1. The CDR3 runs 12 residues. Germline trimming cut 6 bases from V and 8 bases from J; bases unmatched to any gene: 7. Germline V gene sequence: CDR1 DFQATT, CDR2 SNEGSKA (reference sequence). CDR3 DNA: TGCAGTGCCCGACAGGGTTGGGACATTCAGTACTTC. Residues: CSARQGWDIQYF.

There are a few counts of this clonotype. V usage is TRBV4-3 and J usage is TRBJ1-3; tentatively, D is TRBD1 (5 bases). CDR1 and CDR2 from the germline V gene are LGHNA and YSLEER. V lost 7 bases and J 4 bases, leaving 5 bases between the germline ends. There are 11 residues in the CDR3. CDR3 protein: CASKGGNTIYF. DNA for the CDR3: TGCGCCAGCAAGGGGGGAAACACCATATATTTT.

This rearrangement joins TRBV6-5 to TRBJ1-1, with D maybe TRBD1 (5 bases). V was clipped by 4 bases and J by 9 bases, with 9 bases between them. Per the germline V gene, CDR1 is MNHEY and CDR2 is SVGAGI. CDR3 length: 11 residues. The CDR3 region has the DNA TGTGCCAGCAGTTGGGGGACGAAAGCTTTCTTT. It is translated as CASSWGTKAFF.

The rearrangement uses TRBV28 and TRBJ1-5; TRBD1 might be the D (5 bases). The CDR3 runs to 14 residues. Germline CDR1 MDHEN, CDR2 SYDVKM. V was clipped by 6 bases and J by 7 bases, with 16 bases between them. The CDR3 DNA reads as TGTGCCAGCAGCTACAGGCTGGGTCGGCAGCCCCAGCATTTT. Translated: CASSYRLGRQPQHF. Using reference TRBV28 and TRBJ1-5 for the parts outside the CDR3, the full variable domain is DVKVTQSSRYLVKRTGEKVFLECVQDMDHENMFWYRQDPGLGLRLIYFSYDVKMKEKGDIPEGYSVSREKKERFSLILESASTNQTSMYLCASSYRLGRQPQHFGDGTRLSIL.

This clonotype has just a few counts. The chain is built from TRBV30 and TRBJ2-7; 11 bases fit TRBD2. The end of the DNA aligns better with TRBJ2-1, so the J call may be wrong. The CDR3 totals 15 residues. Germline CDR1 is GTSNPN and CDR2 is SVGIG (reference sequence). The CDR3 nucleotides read TGTGCCTGGCTGACTAGCGGGGTTTCCTGGGATGAGCAGTTCTTC. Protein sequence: CAWLTSGVSWDEQFF.

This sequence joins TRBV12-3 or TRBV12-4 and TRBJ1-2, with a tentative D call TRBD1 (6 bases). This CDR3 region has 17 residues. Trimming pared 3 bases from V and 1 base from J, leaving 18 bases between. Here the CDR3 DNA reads TGTGCCAGCAGTTTGCATTTTAGGACAGCCAGTAACTATGGCTACACCTTC. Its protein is CASSLHFRTASNYGYTF.

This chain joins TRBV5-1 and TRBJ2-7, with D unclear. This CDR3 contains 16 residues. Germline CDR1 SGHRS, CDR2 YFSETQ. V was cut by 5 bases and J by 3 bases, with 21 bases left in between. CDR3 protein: CASSYDLVGGNYEQYF. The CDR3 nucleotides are TGCGCCAGCAGTTACGACCTAGTCGGTGGGAACTACGAGCAGTACTTC.